The count of the clone carrying this T cell receptor (beta chain) is one. Authors' processing steps: For nucleated cells, counts were estimated from reference gene primer amplification. The repertoire was sequenced with immunoSEQ multiplex PCR; TCRdb's copy has only in-frame clones and lacks some. V, J and clone size are those of that table, while D and trimming were read from the DNA. The sample lists approximately 210,000 clones, 80% to 90% occurring once. The data are from a study of blood T cell repertoires in COVID-19. Study overall: Sites across the United States, Italy and Spain contributed samples from acute and convalescent COVID-19. PBMCs, B-cell-depleted T cells, or T cells were the source of the cDNA or gDNA that made up the material.

The CDR3 length is 14 residues. CDR1 is MDHEN, CDR2 SYDVKM, per germline. The trim removed 2 bases at V and 5 bases at J, leaving 5 bases unmatched. The sequence came from a woman between 45 and 65 years old with active or convalescent COVID-19. The chain has TRBV28 and TRBJ2-7; 8 bases are shared with TRBD2. Sample: peripheral blood. The CDR3 bases are TGTGCCAGCAGTTTAAGAGCGGGAGCCCACGAGCAGTACTTC. Translation: CASSLRAGAHEQYF.